This TCR beta chain was recorded in a study of early T cells in non-severe SARS-CoV-2 infection. Only a few counts were recorded for this clonotype. A single record per CDR3 protein comes from TCRdb applying MiXCR to the 5' RACE reads. This sample has 75,000 or so distinct CDR3 sequences, with 11% to 15% found just once. The CDR3 extends over 12 amino acids. V dropped 0 bases and J dropped 5 bases, with 4 bases sitting between them. In germline, CDR1 is LGHNA, CDR2 YNFKEQ. The TCR comes from an adult who was a healthcare worker with PCR-confirmed SARS-CoV-2 infection or an uninfected control (not recorded which). The chain employs TRBV4-2 and TRBJ1-2, with unresolved D. The specimen sequenced was whole blood. CDR3 sequence reads: CASSQDQYGYTF. As DNA, the CDR3 is TGTGCCAGCAGCCAAGACCAGTATGGCTACACCTTC.